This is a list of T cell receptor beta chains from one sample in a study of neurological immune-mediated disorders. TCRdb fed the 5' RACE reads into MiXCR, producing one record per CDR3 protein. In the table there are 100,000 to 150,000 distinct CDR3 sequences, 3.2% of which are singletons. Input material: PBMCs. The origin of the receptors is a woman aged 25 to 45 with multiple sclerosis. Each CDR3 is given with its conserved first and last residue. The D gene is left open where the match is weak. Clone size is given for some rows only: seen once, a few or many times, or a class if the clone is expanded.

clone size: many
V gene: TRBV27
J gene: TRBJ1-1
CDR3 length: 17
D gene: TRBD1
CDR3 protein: CASSTRDRGKVNTEAFF
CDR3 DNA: TGTGCCAGCAGTACGCGGGACAGGGGAAAAGTGAACACTGAAGCTTTCTTT

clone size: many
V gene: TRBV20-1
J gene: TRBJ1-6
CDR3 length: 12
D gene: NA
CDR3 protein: CSARGHNSPLHF
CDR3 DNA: TGCAGTGCTAGAGGACATAATTCACCCCTCCACTTT

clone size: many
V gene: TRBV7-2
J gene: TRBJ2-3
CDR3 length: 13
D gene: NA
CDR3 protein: CASSLWGTDTQYF
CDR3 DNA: TGTGCCAGCAGCTTATGGGGGACAGATACGCAGTATTTT

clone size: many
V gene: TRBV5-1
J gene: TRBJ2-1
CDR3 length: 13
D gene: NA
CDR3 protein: CASSLEPAGEQFF
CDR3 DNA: TGCGCCAGCAGCTTGGAGCCAGCTGGTGAGCAGTTCTTC

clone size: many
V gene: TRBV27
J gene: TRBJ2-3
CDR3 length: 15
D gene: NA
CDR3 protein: CASSPLAQSTDTQYF
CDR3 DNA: TGTGCCAGCAGTCCCCTAGCGCAAAGCACAGATACGCAGTATTTT

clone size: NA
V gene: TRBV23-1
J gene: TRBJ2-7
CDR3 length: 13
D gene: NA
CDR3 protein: CASSLGAGGEQYF
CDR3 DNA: TGCGCCAGCAGTCTAGGGGCAGGCGGCGAGCAGTACTTC

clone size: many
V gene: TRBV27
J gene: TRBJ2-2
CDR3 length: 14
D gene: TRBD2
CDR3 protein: CASGTSGNTGELFF
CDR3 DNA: TGTGCCAGCGGGACTAGCGGTAACACCGGGGAGCTGTTTTTT

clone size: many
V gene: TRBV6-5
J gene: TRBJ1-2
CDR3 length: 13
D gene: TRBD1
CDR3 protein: CASRQGRIYGYTF
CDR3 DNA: TGTGCCAGCCGACAGGGGCGGATCTATGGCTACACCTTC

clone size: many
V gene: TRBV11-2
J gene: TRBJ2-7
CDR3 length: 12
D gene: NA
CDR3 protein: CASSIAVYEQYF
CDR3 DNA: TGTGCCAGCAGTATCGCAGTCTACGAGCAGTACTTC

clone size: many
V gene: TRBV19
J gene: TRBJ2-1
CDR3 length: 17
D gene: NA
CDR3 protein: CASSIDSGTGSYNEQFF
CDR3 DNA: TGTGCCAGTAGTATAGATAGCGGGACAGGTTCCTACAATGAGCAGTTCTTC

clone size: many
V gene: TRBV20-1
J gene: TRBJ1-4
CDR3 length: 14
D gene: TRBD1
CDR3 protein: CSARTGGIGEKLFF
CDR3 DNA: TGCAGTGCGCGAACAGGGGGCATCGGGGAAAAACTGTTTTTT

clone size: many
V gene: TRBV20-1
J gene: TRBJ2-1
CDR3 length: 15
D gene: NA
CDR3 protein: CSARDFFSSYNEQFF
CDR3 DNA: TGCAGTGCTCGGGACTTTTTTAGCTCCTACAATGAGCAGTTCTTC

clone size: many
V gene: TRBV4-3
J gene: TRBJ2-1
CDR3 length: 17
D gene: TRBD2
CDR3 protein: CASSQDLGLAGLNEQFF
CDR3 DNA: TGCGCCAGCAGCCAAGATCTGGGACTAGCGGGACTCAATGAGCAGTTCTTC

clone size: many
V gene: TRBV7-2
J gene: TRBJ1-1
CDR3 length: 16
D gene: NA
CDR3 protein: CASSLGTGDLNTEAFF
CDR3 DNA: TGTGCCAGCAGCTTAGGGACCGGGGACCTAAACACTGAAGCTTTCTTT

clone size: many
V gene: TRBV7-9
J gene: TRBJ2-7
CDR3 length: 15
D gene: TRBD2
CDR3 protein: CASSLLAGGPHEQYF
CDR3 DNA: TGTGCCAGCAGCCTACTAGCGGGAGGGCCCCACGAGCAGTACTTC

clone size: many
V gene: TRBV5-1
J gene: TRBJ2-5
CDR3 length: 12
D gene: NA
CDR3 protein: CASSRPGETQYF
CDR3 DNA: TGCGCCAGCAGCCGTCCCGGGGAGACCCAGTACTTC

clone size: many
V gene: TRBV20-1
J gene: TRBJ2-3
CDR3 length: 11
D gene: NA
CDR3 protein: CGGGYTDTQYF
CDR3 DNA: TGCGGGGGGGGCTACACAGATACGCAGTATTTT

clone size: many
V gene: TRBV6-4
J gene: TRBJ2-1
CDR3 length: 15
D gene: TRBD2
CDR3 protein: CASSDAGGSYNEQFF
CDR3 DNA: TGTGCCAGCAGTGACGCGGGGGGCTCCTACAATGAGCAGTTCTTC

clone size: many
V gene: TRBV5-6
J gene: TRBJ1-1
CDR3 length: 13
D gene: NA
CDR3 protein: CASSLVGNAEAFF
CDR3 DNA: TGTGCCAGCAGCTTGGTAGGGAACGCTGAAGCTTTCTTT

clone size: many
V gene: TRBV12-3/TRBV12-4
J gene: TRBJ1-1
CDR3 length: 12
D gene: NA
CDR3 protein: CASSLTRGRAFF
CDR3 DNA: TGTGCCAGCAGCCTGACGAGGGGACGAGCTTTCTTT

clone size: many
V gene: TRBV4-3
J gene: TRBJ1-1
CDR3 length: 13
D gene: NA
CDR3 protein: CASSQELNTEAFF
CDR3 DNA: TGCGCCAGCAGCCAAGAACTTAACACTGAAGCTTTCTTT

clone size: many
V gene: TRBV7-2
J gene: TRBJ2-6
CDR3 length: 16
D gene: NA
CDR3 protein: CASSSLKGTGANVLTF
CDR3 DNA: TGTGCCAGCAGCTCGCTTAAGGGTACTGGGGCCAACGTCCTGACTTTC

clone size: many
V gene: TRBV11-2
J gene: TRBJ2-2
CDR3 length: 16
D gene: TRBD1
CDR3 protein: CASSLGRQGRAGELFF
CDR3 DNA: TGTGCCAGCAGCTTAGGTCGACAGGGAAGAGCCGGGGAGCTGTTTTTT

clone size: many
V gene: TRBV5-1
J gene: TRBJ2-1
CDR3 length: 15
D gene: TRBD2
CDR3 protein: CASSLLAGAPDEQFF
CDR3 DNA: TGCGCCAGCAGCTTGTTAGCGGGGGCGCCAGATGAGCAGTTCTTC

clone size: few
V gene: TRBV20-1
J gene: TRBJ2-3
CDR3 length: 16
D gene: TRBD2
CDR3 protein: CSAREEAGGPGDTQYF
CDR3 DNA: TGCAGTGCTAGAGAAGAAGCGGGGGGGCCAGGCGATACGCAGTATTTT

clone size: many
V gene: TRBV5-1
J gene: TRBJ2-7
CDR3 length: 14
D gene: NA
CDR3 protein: CASSLNPSIYEQYF
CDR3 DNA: TGCGCCAGCAGCTTGAATCCCAGTATCTACGAGCAGTACTTC

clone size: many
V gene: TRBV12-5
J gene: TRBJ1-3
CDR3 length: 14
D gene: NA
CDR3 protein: CASENTRSGNTIYF
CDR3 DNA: TGTGCTAGTGAAAACACCCGCTCTGGAAACACCATATATTTT

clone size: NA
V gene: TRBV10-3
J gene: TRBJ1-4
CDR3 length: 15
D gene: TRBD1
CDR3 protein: CAIRRGQGGGEKLFF
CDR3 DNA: TGTGCCATACGAAGGGGACAGGGTGGTGGTGAAAAACTGTTTTTT

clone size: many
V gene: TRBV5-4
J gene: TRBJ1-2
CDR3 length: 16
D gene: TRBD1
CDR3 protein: CASSLGTGIANYGYTF
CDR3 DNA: TGTGCCAGCAGCTTGGGGACAGGGATAGCTAACTATGGCTACACCTTC

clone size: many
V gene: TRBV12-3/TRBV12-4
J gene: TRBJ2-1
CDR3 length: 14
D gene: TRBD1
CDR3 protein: CASSSTGTGNEQFF
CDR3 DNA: TGTGCCAGCAGTTCCACCGGGACAGGGAATGAGCAGTTCTTC

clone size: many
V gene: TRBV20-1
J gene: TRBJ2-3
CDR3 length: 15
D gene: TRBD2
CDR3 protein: CSASPTSGRGDTQYF
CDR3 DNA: TGCAGTGCTAGCCCCACTAGCGGGAGAGGGGATACGCAGTATTTT

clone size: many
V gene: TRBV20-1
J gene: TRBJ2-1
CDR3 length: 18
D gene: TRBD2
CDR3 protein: CSASGAGALAGGPREQFF
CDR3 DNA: TGCAGTGCTAGCGGTGCAGGTGCCCTAGCGGGGGGGCCAAGAGAGCAGTTCTTC

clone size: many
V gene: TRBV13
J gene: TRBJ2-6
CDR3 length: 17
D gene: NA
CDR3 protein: CASSLGTASSGANVLTF
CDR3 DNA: TGTGCCAGCAGCTTAGGGACAGCCAGCTCTGGGGCCAACGTCCTGACTTTC

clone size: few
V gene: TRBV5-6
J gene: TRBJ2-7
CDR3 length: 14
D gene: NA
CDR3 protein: CASRFRKERYEQYF
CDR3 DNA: TGTGCCAGCAGATTCCGAAAGGAGCGCTACGAGCAGTACTTC

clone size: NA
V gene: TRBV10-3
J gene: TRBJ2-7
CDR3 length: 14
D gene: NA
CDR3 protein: CAIRGDRDSYEQYF
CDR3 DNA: TGTGCCATCCGTGGGGACCGAGACTCCTACGAGCAGTACTTC

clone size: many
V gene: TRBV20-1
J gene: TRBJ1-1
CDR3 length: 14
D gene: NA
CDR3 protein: CSARAGQAYTEAFF
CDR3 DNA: TGCAGTGCTAGAGCGGGACAAGCATACACTGAAGCTTTCTTT

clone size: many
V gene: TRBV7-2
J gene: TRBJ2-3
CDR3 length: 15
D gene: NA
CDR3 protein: CASRLGGGVTDTQYF
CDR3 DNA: TGTGCCAGCAGGTTGGGGGGCGGGGTCACAGATACGCAGTATTTT

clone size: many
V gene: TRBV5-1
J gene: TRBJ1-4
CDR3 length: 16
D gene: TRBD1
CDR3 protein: CASSLGQGGVREKLFF
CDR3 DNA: TGCGCCAGCAGCTTGGGTCAGGGGGGAGTTAGAGAAAAACTGTTTTTT

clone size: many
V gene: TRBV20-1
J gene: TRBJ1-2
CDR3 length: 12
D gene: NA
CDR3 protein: CSAGQINYGYTF
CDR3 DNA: TGCAGTGCTGGACAGATTAACTATGGCTACACCTTC

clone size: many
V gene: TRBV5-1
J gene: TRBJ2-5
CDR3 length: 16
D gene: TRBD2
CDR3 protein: CASSTPSGGIQETQYF
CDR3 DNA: TGCGCCAGCAGTACCCCTAGCGGGGGAATCCAAGAGACCCAGTACTTC

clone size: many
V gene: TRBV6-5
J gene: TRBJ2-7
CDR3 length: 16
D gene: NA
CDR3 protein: CASSYSTNGRSYEQYF
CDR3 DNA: TGTGCCAGCAGTTACTCGACCAACGGTAGGAGCTACGAGCAGTACTTC

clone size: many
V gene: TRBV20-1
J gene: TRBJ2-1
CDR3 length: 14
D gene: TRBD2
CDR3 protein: CSASPSSGRNEQFF
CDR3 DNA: TGCAGTGCTAGCCCGTCTAGCGGGAGGAATGAGCAGTTCTTC

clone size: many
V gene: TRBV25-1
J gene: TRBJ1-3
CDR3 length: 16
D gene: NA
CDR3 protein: CASSQGVYRAGNTIYF
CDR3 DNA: TGTGCCAGCAGTCAAGGGGTGTACAGGGCTGGAAACACCATATATTTT

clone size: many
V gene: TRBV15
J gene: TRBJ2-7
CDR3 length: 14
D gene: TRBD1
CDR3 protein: CATSLDRVTYEQYF
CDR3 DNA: TGTGCCACCAGCCTTGACAGGGTAACGTACGAGCAGTACTTC

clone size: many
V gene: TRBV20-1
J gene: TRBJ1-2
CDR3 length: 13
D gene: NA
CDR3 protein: CSARLQGSDGYTF
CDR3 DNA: TGCAGTGCGAGACTCCAGGGTTCGGATGGCTACACCTTC

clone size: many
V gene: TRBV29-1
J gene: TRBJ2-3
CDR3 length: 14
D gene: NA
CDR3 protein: CSVKGIRGPDTQYF
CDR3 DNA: TGCAGCGTAAAGGGAATACGGGGCCCAGATACGCAGTATTTT

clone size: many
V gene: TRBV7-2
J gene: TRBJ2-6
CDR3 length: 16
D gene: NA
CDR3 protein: CASSFGDLSGANVLTF
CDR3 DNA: TGTGCCAGCAGCTTTGGGGATTTAAGTGGGGCCAACGTCCTGACTTTC

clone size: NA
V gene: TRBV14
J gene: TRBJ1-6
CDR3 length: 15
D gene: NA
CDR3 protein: CASSQDRALWSPLHF
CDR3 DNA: TGTGCCAGCAGCCAAGACCGGGCATTGTGGTCACCCCTCCACTTT

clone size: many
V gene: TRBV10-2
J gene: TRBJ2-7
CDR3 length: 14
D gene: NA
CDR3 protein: CASGGTALTYEQYF
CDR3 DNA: TGCGCCAGCGGCGGGACAGCATTAACCTACGAGCAGTACTTC

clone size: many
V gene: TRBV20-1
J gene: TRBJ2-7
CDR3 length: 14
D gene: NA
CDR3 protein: CSAQPLSHSYEQYF
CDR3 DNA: TGCAGTGCTCAACCCCTGTCACACTCCTACGAGCAGTACTTC

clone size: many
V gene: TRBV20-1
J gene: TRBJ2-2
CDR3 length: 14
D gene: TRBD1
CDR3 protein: CSAKDRSNTGELFF
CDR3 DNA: TGCAGTGCTAAGGACAGGTCGAACACCGGGGAGCTGTTTTTT

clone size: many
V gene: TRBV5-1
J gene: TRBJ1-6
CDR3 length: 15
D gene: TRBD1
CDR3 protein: CASSLGGTENSPLHF
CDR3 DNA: TGCGCCAGCAGCTTGGGCGGGACAGAGAATTCACCCCTCCACTTT

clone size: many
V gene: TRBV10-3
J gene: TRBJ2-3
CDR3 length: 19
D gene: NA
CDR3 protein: CAISEIWGTRAPSTDTQYF
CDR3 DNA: TGTGCCATCAGTGAAATTTGGGGGACCCGAGCCCCTAGCACAGATACGCAGTATTTT